The clone carrying this T cell receptor (beta chain) was seen more than once but under ten times. As yet, its antigen is unknown. Building of the TCR beta libraries involved iRepertoire HTBI primers and Arm-PCR of CDR3 regions. One entry per CDR3 protein, called by TCRdb with MiXCR from the multiplex PCR reads. The sample carries 420,000 or so distinct CDR3 sequences, around 17% recorded once. V was cut by 1 base and J by 3 bases, with 7 bases left in between. The length of the CDR3 is 13 residues. The V gene's germline CDR1 is LGHDT and CDR2 YNNKEL (reference sequence). This specimen comes from a study of regulatory T cells in long-lasting Graves disease. Whole-study results and caveats: Those with persistent disease had in common more public clonotypes (around 2,700) than new patients (about 900).

The time point was: newly diagnosed GD, antithyroid drugs for less than 3 months. With RNA extracted from PBMCs as input, the TCR library was made. Another study also made use of these data, one on T cells in Graves' hyperthyroidism and ophthalmopathy. That work contributes: Most clonotypes expanded in thyroid above 0.001 were likewise present in blood.

The TCR was taken from a woman between 18 and 30 years old with Graves disease. The gene calls are TRBV3-1 and TRBJ2-7; D gene uncertain. Here the sequenced sample was peripheral blood mononuclear cells (PBMCs), taken at new diagnosis, from a patient treated with antithyroid drugs. DNA for the CDR3: TGTGCCAGCAGCCAAGTGGGCGGCTACGAGCAGTACTTC. Its protein is CASSQVGGYEQYF.